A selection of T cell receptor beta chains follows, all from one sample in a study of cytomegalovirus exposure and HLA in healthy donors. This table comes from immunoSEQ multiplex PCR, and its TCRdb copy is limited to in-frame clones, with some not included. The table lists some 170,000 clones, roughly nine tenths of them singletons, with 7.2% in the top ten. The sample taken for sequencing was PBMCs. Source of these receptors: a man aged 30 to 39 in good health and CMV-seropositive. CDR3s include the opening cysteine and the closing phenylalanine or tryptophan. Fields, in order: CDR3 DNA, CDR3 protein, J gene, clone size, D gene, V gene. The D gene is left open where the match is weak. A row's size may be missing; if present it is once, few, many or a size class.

CDR3 DNA: TGTGCCAGCAGTTTTAGCCTCCCAGGGGGCCGGAGAGATACGCAGTATTTT
CDR3 protein: CASSFSLPGGRRDTQYF
J gene: TRBJ2-3
clone size: NA
D gene: TRBD1
V gene: TRBV28

CDR3 DNA: TGCGCCAGCAGCCAAGGGGACAGACCTAACTATGGCTACACCTTC
CDR3 protein: CASSQGDRPNYGYTF
J gene: TRBJ1-2
clone size: NA
D gene: TRBD1
V gene: TRBV4-3

CDR3 DNA: TGTGCCAGCATTTCGTTGTCGGGTAGGGAAAAACTGTTTTTT
CDR3 protein: CASISLSGREKLFF
J gene: TRBJ1-4
clone size: NA
D gene: NA
V gene: TRBV2

CDR3 DNA: TGCGCCAGCAGCTTGGGGGAAGCCTACGAGCAGTACTTC
CDR3 protein: CASSLGEAYEQYF
J gene: TRBJ2-7
clone size: NA
D gene: NA
V gene: TRBV5-1

CDR3 DNA: TGTGCCAGTAGTATGGCCCAAGCCGGGCAAAACGAGCAGTACTTC
CDR3 protein: CASSMAQAGQNEQYF
J gene: TRBJ2-7
clone size: NA
D gene: NA
V gene: TRBV19

CDR3 DNA: TGTGCCAGCAGCTTAGAAGGACTAGTCCCCATACCGCCGTACGAGCAGTACTTC
CDR3 protein: CASSLEGLVPIPPYEQYF
J gene: TRBJ2-7
clone size: NA
D gene: TRBD2
V gene: TRBV11-2

CDR3 DNA: TGTGCCAGCTCCCCAGGGGGGTTTGATGGCTACACCTTC
CDR3 protein: CASSPGGFDGYTF
J gene: TRBJ1-2
clone size: NA
D gene: TRBD1
V gene: TRBV6-5

CDR3 DNA: TGTGCCAGCAGCTTAGTAACGTCGCCCTACGAGCAGTACTTC
CDR3 protein: CASSLVTSPYEQYF
J gene: TRBJ2-7
clone size: NA
D gene: NA
V gene: TRBV11-2

CDR3 DNA: TGTGCCAGCAGTGGAGTGGGCGCCTACAATGAGCAGTTCTTC
CDR3 protein: CASSGVGAYNEQFF
J gene: TRBJ2-1
clone size: NA
D gene: NA
V gene: TRBV25-1

CDR3 DNA: TGTGCCTTGGGGGGGGGCAATGAGCAGTTCTTC
CDR3 protein: CALGGGNEQFF
J gene: TRBJ2-1
clone size: once
D gene: TRBD2
V gene: TRBV30

CDR3 DNA: TGCAGCGTTGCCCCGACAGGCGAAGAGACCCAGTACTTC
CDR3 protein: CSVAPTGEETQYF
J gene: TRBJ2-5
clone size: NA
D gene: NA
V gene: TRBV29-1

CDR3 DNA: TGTGCCAGCAGTGCTGCGGGGGGGCATAACACCGGGGAGCTGTTTTTT
CDR3 protein: CASSAAGGHNTGELFF
J gene: TRBJ2-2
clone size: NA
D gene: TRBD2
V gene: TRBV2

CDR3 DNA: TGTGCCAGCAGTTCTCCAGGGCGGGGAGATACGCAGTATTTT
CDR3 protein: CASSSPGRGDTQYF
J gene: TRBJ2-3
clone size: NA
D gene: NA
V gene: TRBV27

CDR3 DNA: TGTGCCAGCAGCTTGGGACAGGGAATCACCGGGGAGCTGTTTTTT
CDR3 protein: CASSLGQGITGELFF
J gene: TRBJ2-2
clone size: NA
D gene: TRBD1
V gene: TRBV5-4

CDR3 DNA: TGTGCCAGCAGTTCGGGACAGACCTACGAGCAGTACTTC
CDR3 protein: CASSSGQTYEQYF
J gene: TRBJ2-7
clone size: NA
D gene: TRBD1
V gene: TRBV28

CDR3 DNA: TGTGCCAGCAGCAGTGGACCGAACACTGAAGCTTTCTTT
CDR3 protein: CASSSGPNTEAFF
J gene: TRBJ1-1
clone size: NA
D gene: NA
V gene: TRBV7-2

CDR3 DNA: TGTGCCAGCATGATTTGGGGAAATAACTATGGCTACACCTTC
CDR3 protein: CASMIWGNNYGYTF
J gene: TRBJ1-2
clone size: NA
D gene: NA
V gene: TRBV5-8

CDR3 DNA: TGCGCCAGCAGTTTTGATACATTGAACACTGAAGCTTTCTTT
CDR3 protein: CASSFDTLNTEAFF
J gene: TRBJ1-1
clone size: NA
D gene: NA
V gene: TRBV5-1

CDR3 DNA: TGTGCCAGCAGCTCGAGAATGGAGGGGACTGAAGCTTTCTTT
CDR3 protein: CASSSRMEGTEAFF
J gene: TRBJ1-1
clone size: few
D gene: NA
V gene: TRBV11-2

CDR3 DNA: TGTGCCAGCAGCTTGGGGGCACAGGGAGGCGGTGAAAAACTGTTTTTT
CDR3 protein: CASSLGAQGGGEKLFF
J gene: TRBJ1-4
clone size: NA
D gene: NA
V gene: TRBV5-6

CDR3 DNA: TGTGCCAGTAGTATAGGTAAGCTGAACACTGAAGCTTTCTTT
CDR3 protein: CASSIGKLNTEAFF
J gene: TRBJ1-1
clone size: NA
D gene: NA
V gene: TRBV19

CDR3 DNA: TGTGCCAGCAGCTTGGAACCAAATCAGCCCCAGCATTTT
CDR3 protein: CASSLEPNQPQHF
J gene: TRBJ1-5
clone size: NA
D gene: NA
V gene: TRBV5-5

CDR3 DNA: TGCGCCAGCAGCCTTAAAGGGCGCGCTCCAGACGACGAGCAGTACTTC
CDR3 protein: CASSLKGRAPDDEQYF
J gene: TRBJ2-7
clone size: NA
D gene: NA
V gene: TRBV4-3

CDR3 DNA: TGTGCCAGCAGCTTAGTTCAGGGCCCCTACGAGCAGTACTTC
CDR3 protein: CASSLVQGPYEQYF
J gene: TRBJ2-7
clone size: few
D gene: NA
V gene: TRBV11-2

CDR3 DNA: TGCGCCAGCAGCCAAGGTGCCTCCGTGGGCGAGCAGTACTTC
CDR3 protein: CASSQGASVGEQYF
J gene: TRBJ2-7
clone size: few
D gene: NA
V gene: TRBV4-1

CDR3 DNA: TGTGCCAGCAGCTCGCGTCGGGACATGAACACCGGGGAGCTGTTTTTT
CDR3 protein: CASSSRRDMNTGELFF
J gene: TRBJ2-2
clone size: NA
D gene: NA
V gene: TRBV5-6

CDR3 DNA: TGTGCCAGCAGTGGTCGGACCCGCAAAAACATTCAGTACTTC
CDR3 protein: CASSGRTRKNIQYF
J gene: TRBJ2-4
clone size: NA
D gene: NA
V gene: TRBV6-4

CDR3 DNA: TGTGCCAGCAGTCAACTAGCGAGACCCTACAATGAGCAGTTCTTC
CDR3 protein: CASSQLARPYNEQFF
J gene: TRBJ2-1
clone size: NA
D gene: TRBD2
V gene: TRBV6-5

CDR3 DNA: TGCGCCAGCAAGCCACGGACACCTAACAATGAGCAGTTCTTC
CDR3 protein: CASKPRTPNNEQFF
J gene: TRBJ2-1
clone size: NA
D gene: NA
V gene: TRBV5-1

CDR3 DNA: TGTGCCAGCAGCGAGGGACTAGCGGGGGGGCCGTCGAGGTACAATGAGCAGTTCTTC
CDR3 protein: CASSEGLAGGPSRYNEQFF
J gene: TRBJ2-1
clone size: NA
D gene: TRBD2
V gene: TRBV5-4

CDR3 DNA: TGTGCCAGCAGCGTACAGGCTAGCCGGTCCTACAATGAGCAGTTCTTC
CDR3 protein: CASSVQASRSYNEQFF
J gene: TRBJ2-1
clone size: NA
D gene: NA
V gene: TRBV9

CDR3 DNA: TGTGCCTGGAAACAACACTTGGGCACAGATACGCAGTATTTT
CDR3 protein: CAWKQHLGTDTQYF
J gene: TRBJ2-3
clone size: few
D gene: NA
V gene: TRBV30

CDR3 DNA: TGCGCCACCAGAAGGGGCGGGTACCAAGAGACCCAGTACTTC
CDR3 protein: CATRRGGYQETQYF
J gene: TRBJ2-5
clone size: NA
D gene: NA
V gene: TRBV5-1

CDR3 DNA: TGTGCCAGCAGCTGGACGGGACAGGACACAGATACGCAGTATTTT
CDR3 protein: CASSWTGQDTDTQYF
J gene: TRBJ2-3
clone size: NA
D gene: TRBD1
V gene: TRBV7-9

CDR3 DNA: TGTGCCAGCGATCTGGGCCTGCGGGCCTACGAGCAGTACTTC
CDR3 protein: CASDLGLRAYEQYF
J gene: TRBJ2-7
clone size: NA
D gene: NA
V gene: TRBV6-1

CDR3 DNA: TGTGCCAGCTGTCTCGGGGGTCATGAAGCTTTCTTT
CDR3 protein: CASCLGGHEAFF
J gene: TRBJ1-1
clone size: NA
D gene: NA
V gene: TRBV2

CDR3 DNA: TGTGCCAGCAGTACCTGGGACCCCTCCTACGAGCAGTACTTC
CDR3 protein: CASSTWDPSYEQYF
J gene: TRBJ2-7
clone size: NA
D gene: NA
V gene: TRBV6-1

CDR3 DNA: TGTGCCAGCAGTATGAGACTAGAGGCCTCCGAGCAGTTCTTC
CDR3 protein: CASSMRLEASEQFF
J gene: TRBJ2-1
clone size: NA
D gene: NA
V gene: TRBV2

CDR3 DNA: TGTGCCAGCAGCCCTCGGCCTAGCGGGGGGACCGGGGAGCTGTTTTTT
CDR3 protein: CASSPRPSGGTGELFF
J gene: TRBJ2-2
clone size: few
D gene: TRBD2
V gene: TRBV7-2

CDR3 DNA: TGTGCCAGCACCTACAGGGGAACTAATGAAAAACTGTTTTTT
CDR3 protein: CASTYRGTNEKLFF
J gene: TRBJ1-4
clone size: NA
D gene: TRBD1
V gene: TRBV6-6

CDR3 DNA: TGTGCCAGCAGTGAATCGGGCTTGAACACTGAAGCTTTCTTT
CDR3 protein: CASSESGLNTEAFF
J gene: TRBJ1-1
clone size: once
D gene: NA
V gene: TRBV6-1

CDR3 DNA: TGTGCGAGCAAAGGGCAGGGCAATCAGCCCCAGCATTTT
CDR3 protein: CASKGQGNQPQHF
J gene: TRBJ1-5
clone size: many
D gene: NA
V gene: TRBV2

CDR3 DNA: TGTGCCAGCAGCGTAAGACTAGACCCGGGAGAGACCCAGTACTTC
CDR3 protein: CASSVRLDPGETQYF
J gene: TRBJ2-5
clone size: NA
D gene: NA
V gene: TRBV9

CDR3 DNA: TGTGCCAGCAGTTTGAGCAGCCGCGGGTGGCAGTTCTTC
CDR3 protein: CASSLSSRGWQFF
J gene: TRBJ2-1
clone size: NA
D gene: NA
V gene: TRBV28

CDR3 DNA: TGTGCCAGCAGTTACGCGTCTAGCGAGCAGTACTTC
CDR3 protein: CASSYASSEQYF
J gene: TRBJ2-7
clone size: NA
D gene: NA
V gene: TRBV6-5

CDR3 DNA: TGCAGCGTTGAGAAAGGTGGGACCGAAAAACTGTTTTTT
CDR3 protein: CSVEKGGTEKLFF
J gene: TRBJ1-4
clone size: NA
D gene: NA
V gene: TRBV29-1

CDR3 DNA: TGCGCCAGCAGCTTGGCCTTGGGGGAGAGGAATGAGCAGTTCTTC
CDR3 protein: CASSLALGERNEQFF
J gene: TRBJ2-1
clone size: NA
D gene: NA
V gene: TRBV5-1

CDR3 DNA: TGCAGCGTTGGGGAGCTTGGACTTTCCTACGAGCAGTACTTC
CDR3 protein: CSVGELGLSYEQYF
J gene: TRBJ2-7
clone size: NA
D gene: NA
V gene: TRBV29-1

CDR3 DNA: TGTGCCATCAGTTCAAATAGACAGGGGACCTACGAGCAGTACTTC
CDR3 protein: CAISSNRQGTYEQYF
J gene: TRBJ2-7
clone size: NA
D gene: TRBD1
V gene: TRBV10-3

CDR3 DNA: TGCAGCGTTGGATACAGGGGGCGCGCAGATACGCAGTATTTT
CDR3 protein: CSVGYRGRADTQYF
J gene: TRBJ2-3
clone size: NA
D gene: TRBD1
V gene: TRBV29-1

CDR3 DNA: TGTGCCAGCAGCTTGGCCGGCGGATTAGCATCGGACACCGGGGAGCTGTTTTTT
CDR3 protein: CASSLAGGLASDTGELFF
J gene: TRBJ2-2
clone size: NA
D gene: NA
V gene: TRBV5-6

CDR3 DNA: TGCAGCGTAGCCGGGACAGCCCTTGACTTATACGAGCAGTACTTC
CDR3 protein: CSVAGTALDLYEQYF
J gene: TRBJ2-7
clone size: NA
D gene: TRBD1
V gene: TRBV29-1

CDR3 DNA: TGTGCCAGCAGCACCAGGGGCGGCAACACCGGGGAGCTGTTTTTT
CDR3 protein: CASSTRGGNTGELFF
J gene: TRBJ2-2
clone size: NA
D gene: NA
V gene: TRBV9